The 17 T cell receptor beta chains in this list originate from one sample, sequenced in a study of Tregs in tolerant kidney transplant recipients (dated by TCRdb to about 2019). Libraries were built with the immunoSEQ multiplex PCR assay. TCRdb stores this immuneACCESS table with in-frame sequences only. Part of the clones is absent; in the studies checked, under half of the shortfall reflects unresolved V genes, and no reason is known for the rest. This sample gives about 50,000 clones in total; roughly 87% of them show up just once. About 16% of the sample goes to the ten largest clones. Related donors were used in the transplants with nonmyeloablative bone marrow transplantation, and mixed chimerism was transient in the human trials. This sample comprised CD8+ T cells from blood (PBMCs), obtained 12 months after the transplant. The receptors here all came from a human patient who received a combined kidney and bone marrow transplant. The graft donor may be the source of some T cells after a transplant.

This chain joins TRBV7-2 and TRBJ2-2; the D gene is possibly TRBD1 (6 bases). V lost 3 bases to trimming and J lost 4 bases, with 12 bases between them. This CDR3 is 15 amino acids long. Germline values: CDR1 SGHTA, CDR2 FQGNSA. The CDR3 DNA reads TGTGCCAGCAGCTTTATGACCAGGGGCACCGGGGAGCTGTTTTTT. Its translation: CASSFMTRGTGELFF.

The chain links TRBV7-9 to TRBJ1-5, with 10 positions matching TRBD1. V lost 6 bases, J lost 5 bases, and 4 bases stayed unmatched. CDR3 length: 14 amino acids. CDR1 and CDR2 (germline): SEHNR, FQNEAQ (reference sequence). In DNA form, the CDR3 reads TGTGCCAGCAGTCTGGACAGGGGGTATCAGCCCCAGCATTTT. This encodes CASSLDRGYQPQHF.

The V gene is TRBV11-2, the J gene TRBJ1-1; D perhaps matches TRBD1 (5 bases). V gave up 0 bases and J gave up 3 bases, with 14 bases separating them. Germline CDR1 and CDR2: SGHAT and FQNNGV. There are 16 residues in the CDR3. CDR3 nucleotide sequence: TGTGCCAGCAGCTTAGATCAGTGGGGGGGGGACACTGAAGCTTTCTTT. It translates to CASSLDQWGGDTEAFF.

V is TRBV4-1 and J is TRBJ2-7, with TRBD2 matching over 8 bases. The CDR3 spans 13 residues. The germline CDR1 and CDR2 sequences are MGHRA and YSYEKL. The junction had 3 bases not matched to a gene; V was cut back by 6 bases and J by 2 bases. The CDR3 sequence: CASRRGGTYEQYF. As DNA, the CDR3 is TGCGCCAGCAGACGGGGGGGAACCTACGAGCAGTACTTC.

The V call is TRBV5-1, the J call TRBJ2-5; D unresolved. The CDR3 is 14 amino acids. Per germline, CDR1 SGHRS and CDR2 YFSETQ. V was shortened by 4 bases and J by 3 bases, with 13 bases between the two germline ends. CDR3 in DNA: TGCGCCAGCAGCCAAGAGCTGCCCGAAGAGACCCAGTACTTC. Translated: CASSQELPEETQYF.

This clone was seen just once. The J gene is TRBJ2-4, the V gene TRBV4-3; no reliable D call. Trimming cost V 3 bases and J 11 bases, with 8 bases left between them. The V gene's germline CDR1 is LGHNA and CDR2 YSLEER. The CDR3 is made up of 11 amino acids. Here the CDR3 reads CASSHLGVQYF. CDR3 DNA: TGCGCCAGCAGCCACTTGGGCGTTCAGTACTTC.

The chain is built from TRBV14 and TRBJ2-7; maybe TRBD2 (6 bases). The V gene's germline CDR1 is SGHDN and CDR2 FVKESK. V dropped 1 base and J dropped 6 bases, with 10 bases sitting between them. This CDR3 contains 13 residues. The CDR3 coding sequence is TGTGCCAGCAGCCAAGCGGGAGTAGGCGAGCAGTACTTC. It codes for CASSQAGVGEQYF.

The chain joins TRBV4-3 to TRBJ1-4, with TRBD1 as a possible D gene (6 bases). The germline V gene encodes CDR1 LGHNA and CDR2 YSLEER. Trimming removed 2 bases from V and 8 bases from J, with 21 bases in between. The CDR3 loop spans 17 amino acids. Here the CDR3 reads CASSQQNLQGSWEKLFF. CDR3 nucleotide sequence: TGCGCCAGCAGCCAACAAAATCTACAGGGTAGTTGGGAAAAACTGTTTTTT.

J is TRBJ2-3 and V is TRBV30, with TRBD2 as a possible D gene (6 bases). Trimming pared 3 bases from V and 3 bases from J, leaving 22 bases between. Germline V gene sequence: CDR1 GTSNPN, CDR2 SVGIG (reference sequence). The length of the CDR3 is 17 residues. CDR3 sequence: CAWSVVTGVQVTDTQYF. The CDR3 nucleotides are TGTGCCTGGAGCGTGGTGACGGGAGTCCAGGTAACAGATACGCAGTATTTT.

This chain connects TRBV27 to TRBJ1-2; D not resolved. Trimming took off 0 bases at V and 4 bases at J, with 9 bases between the two ends. In germline, CDR1 is MNHEY, CDR2 SMNVEV (reference sequence). The CDR3 has 14 amino acids. The CDR3 loop reads CASSLSWEAYGYTF. In DNA, the CDR3 is TGTGCCAGCAGTTTATCGTGGGAGGCCTATGGCTACACCTTC.

The chain employs TRBV4-3 and TRBJ1-1, with D unresolved. Looked up from germline, CDR1 is LGHNA and CDR2 is YSLEER. V shed 1 base and J shed 10 bases, with 19 bases lying between them. CDR3 length: 15 amino acids. The CDR3 region is CASSQVPAVPEGAFF. The CDR3 DNA sequence: TGCGCCAGCAGCCAAGTTCCCGCGGTCCCAGAGGGAGCTTTCTTT.

This clone was counted between two and nine times. The chain joins TRBV19 to TRBJ2-7; a possible D gene is TRBD2 (6 bases). V lost 3 bases, J lost 0 bases, and 9 bases lay in between. Looked up from germline, CDR1 is LNHDA and CDR2 is SQIVND (reference sequence). The CDR3 is made up of 14 amino acids. The CDR3 sequence is CASSMVGSSYEQYF. In nucleotides, the CDR3 is TGTGCCAGTAGTATGGTCGGGAGCTCCTACGAGCAGTACTTC.

Here the CDR3 reads CATSRGQGSLTYEQYF. The CDR3 DNA sequence: TGTGCCACCAGCAGAGGACAGGGGAGCTTAACCTACGAGCAGTACTTC. The chain joins TRBV15 to TRBJ2-7, with 8 bases that match TRBD1. Germline V gene data show CDR1 as LNHNV and CDR2 as YYDKDF (reference sequence). With V trimmed by 1 base and J by 2 bases, 7 bases remained unmatched. The CDR3 contains 16 residues.

Regarding this clone: Relative to the germline gene, one junction end is altered; a read error may explain this. In DNA, the CDR3 is TGTGCCAGCAGTTTCTCCTTAAGAGCCAACTATAGCTACACCTTC. It translates to CASSFSLRANYSYTF. The chain links TRBV6-5 to TRBJ1-2, with D uncertain. The CDR3 consists of 15 residues. Germline-derived CDR1 and CDR2 are MNHEY and SVGAGI.

A remark on this clone: The sample contains more than one DNA sequence encoding this CDR3. V usage is TRBV9 and J usage is TRBJ1-6; D is undetermined. V was trimmed by 0 bases and J by 8 bases, leaving 9 bases between them. The CDR3 contains 14 residues. Germline CDR1 reads SGDLS; CDR2 reads YYNGEE. The CDR3 DNA is TGTGCCAGCAGCGTAGACGCCCTATATTCACCCCTCCACTTT. Protein product: CASSVDALYSPLHF.

V gene TRBV5-1 combines with J gene TRBJ2-5, with TRBD2 identical over 7 bases. Germline values: CDR1 SGHRS, CDR2 YFSETQ. The CDR3 consists of 14 residues. With 3 bases clipped from V and 5 bases from J, the junction kept 7 bases outside the gene matches. The CDR3 DNA is TGCGCCAGCAGCTCGAGGACTAGGTCGGAGACCCAGTACTTC. This gives the protein CASSSRTRSETQYF.

The V call is TRBV30, the J call TRBJ1-1; a weak D match, TRBD1 (5 bases). The germline V gene has CDR1 GTSNPN and CDR2 SVGIG (reference sequence). Trimming removed 4 bases at V and 5 bases at J, with 14 bases between. This CDR3 region has 13 residues. The CDR3 nucleotides are TGTGCCTGGACCCATGGGGGGTGGACTGAAGCTTTCTTT. As protein: CAWTHGGWTEAFF. Based on the CDR3 plus reference TRBV30 and TRBJ1-1, the full variable domain is SQTIHQWPATLVQPVGSPLSLECTVEGTSNPNLYWYRQAAGRGLQLLFYSVGIGQISSEVPQNLSASRPQDRQFILSSKKLLLSDSGFYLCAWTHGGWTEAFFGQGTRLTVV.